Shown below are 29 T cell receptor beta chains from a single sample sequenced in a study of response to subunit inactivated influenza vaccine. Each CDR3 protein gets one entry after TCRdb re-called the RT-PCR reads with MiXCR. Of approximately 530,000 distinct CDR3 sequences in the sample, 7.6% are singletons; the top ten hold approximately 13%. The sequences come from PBMCs from blood, collected around 25 months after vaccination. These receptors all stem from a man aged 50 to 69 who received an inactivated influenza vaccine.

The chain links TRBV6-1 to TRBJ2-7, with a possible D match to TRBD1 (5 bases). The V and J ends lost 1 base and 2 bases respectively, with 12 bases between them. The germline CDR1 and CDR2 sequences are MNHNS and SASEGT. CDR3 size: 15 residues. The CDR3 spells CASSEGRGATYEQYF. CDR3 DNA sequence: TGTGCCAGCAGTGAAGGAAGGGGTGCGACCTACGAGCAGTACTTC.

The V call is TRBV3-1, the J call TRBJ2-1; D possibly uses TRBD1 or TRBD2 (6 bases each). This CDR3 comprises 18 residues. The germline gives CDR1 LGHDT, CDR2 YNNKEL (reference sequence). Trimming took 0 bases from V and 0 from J, leaving 15 bases between them. Here the CDR3 reads CASSQDFPGASSYNEQFF. The CDR3 nucleotides are TGTGCCAGCAGCCAAGATTTTCCGGGGGCGAGCTCCTACAATGAGCAGTTCTTC.

A few counts support this clonotype. The rearrangement links TRBV7-2 to TRBJ2-7; the match to TRBD2 covers 8 bases. Germline V gives CDR1 SGHTA, CDR2 FQGNSA. Trimming removed 3 bases from V and 3 bases from J; junction bases left unmatched: 1. The CDR3 spans 13 residues. The CDR3: CASSFSGNYEQYF. Written as DNA, the CDR3 is TGTGCCAGCAGCTTTAGCGGGAACTACGAGCAGTACTTC. The full variable domain, its missing parts supplied by reference TRBV7-2 and TRBJ2-7, is GAGVSQSPSNKVTEKGKDVELRCDPISGHTALYWYRQSLGQGLEFLIYFQGNSAPDKSGLPSDRFSAERTGGSVSTLTIQRTQQEDSAVYLCASSFSGNYEQYFGPGTRLTVT.

In its sample, this clonotype was seen many times. The genes are TRBV12-3 or TRBV12-4 and TRBJ2-7; perhaps D is TRBD1 or TRBD2 (5 bases each). CDR3 length: 16 residues. Deletions cut 0 bases from V and 1 base from J, with 13 bases between. CDR3 DNA sequence: TGTGCCAGCAGTTTAGCGCTTTCGGGGCGGTCCTACGAGCAGTACTTC. This gives the protein CASSLALSGRSYEQYF.

The chain employs TRBV2 and TRBJ1-1, with 8 bases that match TRBD1. Germline lookup yields CDR1 SNHLY and CDR2 FYNNEI. CDR3 length: 16 amino acids. Trimming took 5 bases from V and 0 from J; bases not matched to a gene: 8. The CDR3 DNA is TGTGCCAGCAGTCGTTCGGCAGGGGGCATGAACACTGAAGCTTTCTTT. Translated: CASSRSAGGMNTEAFF.

This chain uses TRBV20-1 with TRBJ2-5, with 15 positions matching TRBD2. The length of the CDR3 is 15 residues. Germline V CDR1 and CDR2: DFQATT, SNEGSKA (reference sequence). The junction had 7 bases not matched to a gene; V was cut back by 6 bases and J by 5 bases. The CDR3 loop is CSAGLAGGPRETQYF. The DNA for the CDR3 is TGCAGTGCAGGACTAGCGGGGGGGCCCCGCGAGACCCAGTACTTC.

The rearrangement uses TRBV11-1 and TRBJ2-1; 12 nucleotides agree with TRBD2. CDR1 SGHAT and CDR2 FQDESV come from the germline V gene (reference sequence). The V gene end was trimmed by 2 bases and the J gene end by 3 bases; junction bases not matched to a gene: 8. The CDR3 loop spans 18 amino acids. The CDR3, as DNA: TGTGCCAGCAGCTTAACGACTAGCGGGAGTTCCGTCTACAATGAGCAGTTCTTC. Translating gives CASSLTTSGSSVYNEQFF. The full variable domain, completed using reference TRBV11-1 and TRBJ2-1, is EAEVAQSPRYKITEKSQAVAFWCDPISGHATLYWYRQILGQGPELLVQFQDESVVDDSQLPKDRFSAERLKGVDSTLKIQPAELGDSAMYLCASSLTTSGSSVYNEQFFGPGTRLTVL.

The chain joins TRBV3-1 to TRBJ1-5; perhaps TRBD1 as D (5 bases). The germline V gene encodes CDR1 LGHDT and CDR2 YNNKEL (reference sequence). The CDR3 is made up of 14 amino acids. Trimming took off 1 base at V and 7 bases at J, with 11 bases between the two ends. CDR3 sequence (DNA): TGTGCCAGCAGCCAAGTCGGGGGAGAGCAGCCCCAGCATTTT. As protein: CASSQVGGEQPQHF.

This clonotype was detected ten times or more. The genes are TRBV4-2 and TRBJ2-3, with 9 positions matching TRBD2. The CDR3 sequence is 18 residues long. In germline, CDR1 is LGHNA, CDR2 YNFKEQ. V lost 4 bases to trimming and J lost 3 bases; unmatched junction nucleotides: 14. The CDR3 spells CASSPSPLAGEGTDTQYF. CDR3 sequence (DNA): TGTGCCAGCAGCCCCTCCCCCTTAGCGGGAGAGGGGACAGATACGCAGTATTTT.

This clonotype was picked up a small number of times. This chain's CDR3 is CASSYTGRALHF. In DNA, the CDR3 is TGTGCCAGCAGCTATACAGGGAGGGCCCTCCACTTT. V gene TRBV7-2 combines with J gene TRBJ1-6; possibly TRBD1 for D (6 bases). The V end was cut by 4 bases, the J end by 14 bases, with 12 bases between. Germline CDR1 is SGHTA and CDR2 is FQGNSA. The CDR3 has 12 residues.

This sequence joins TRBV7-2 and TRBJ2-5; the D gene is possibly TRBD1 (5 bases). The V gene lost 2 bases and the J gene lost 4 bases, with 8 bases spanning the gap. The germline CDR1 and CDR2 sequences are SGHTA and FQGNSA. The CDR3 is 13 residues long. CDR3 nucleotides: TGTGCCAGCAGCTTAAATGGGGCAGAGACCCAGTACTTC. Protein: CASSLNGAETQYF.

The sample holds a few counts of this clonotype. The genes are TRBV25-1 and TRBJ2-5; TRBD1 matches 9 bases. V gave up 10 bases and J gave up 5 bases; unmatched junction bases: 17. Germline assignment: CDR1 MGHDK and CDR2 SYGVNS. The CDR3 extends over 16 amino acids. The DNA for the CDR3 is TGTGCCACAGTCGGTACAGGGGGCATCCTAGGGGAGACCCAGTACTTC. As protein: CATVGTGGILGETQYF. The full variable domain, completed using reference TRBV25-1 and TRBJ2-5, is EADIYQTPRYLVIGTGKKITLECSQTMGHDKMYWYQQDPGMELHLIHYSYGVNSTEKGDLSSESTVSRIRTEHFPLTLESARPSHTSQYLCATVGTGGILGETQYFGPGTRLLVL.

The chain carries TRBV10-3 and TRBJ2-3; 7 nucleotides agree with TRBD1. The length of the CDR3 is 13 residues. Germline CDR1 and CDR2: ENHRY and SYGVKD. J gave up 1 base and V 10 bases, and 5 bases lay outside the gene matches. This chain's CDR3 is CATAGTGTDTQYF. The CDR3 coding sequence is TGTGCCACCGCCGGGACAGGCACAGATACGCAGTATTTT.

The rearrangement uses TRBV12-3 or TRBV12-4 and TRBJ2-1; 12 bases align to TRBD2. There are 17 residues in the CDR3. J lost 4 bases, V lost 3 bases, and 7 bases had no gene match. CDR3 sequence reads: CASSFLGLAGYYNEQFF. The CDR3 bases are TGTGCCAGCAGTTTCCTCGGACTAGCGGGATATTACAATGAGCAGTTCTTC.

This clonotype was seen at least ten times. The V call is TRBV3-1, the J call TRBJ2-1, with D perhaps given as TRBD1 or TRBD2 (5 bases each). The CDR3 covers 13 residues. The V gene lost 0 bases and the J gene lost 15 bases, with 15 bases spanning the gap. Germline lookup yields CDR1 LGHDT and CDR2 YNNKEL (reference sequence). CDR3 nucleotides: TGTGCCAGCAGCCAAGAGGGGGTAGGGGATTGGTTCTTC. It is translated as CASSQEGVGDWFF.

This clonotype turned up a few times. The V gene is TRBV9, the J gene TRBJ2-5; 7 positions agree with TRBD2. The germline V gene encodes CDR1 SGDLS and CDR2 YYNGEE. This CDR3 region has 13 residues. V shed 4 bases and J 3 bases; nucleotides not matched to a gene: 3. The CDR3 loop is CASSLSGKETQYF. CDR3 nucleotides: TGTGCCAGCAGCCTCAGCGGGAAAGAGACCCAGTACTTC.

This chain links TRBV20-1 with TRBJ1-6; 10 bases are a match to TRBD1. In germline, CDR1 is DFQATT, CDR2 SNEGSKA (reference sequence). This CDR3 spans 14 amino acids. The V and J ends lost 4 bases and 8 bases, in that order; junction bases with no gene match: 5. In DNA, the CDR3 is TGCAGTGCTAAATCCGGGACAGGGGATTCACCCCTCCACTTT. Translating gives CSAKSGTGDSPLHF.

The rearrangement uses TRBV10-3 and TRBJ2-1; no definite D call. Between the trimmed V and J ends, which lost 1 base and 9 bases, there was a span of 10 bases. The CDR3 is 13 residues long. From germline, CDR1 is ENHRY and CDR2 SYGVKD. The CDR3 nucleotides are TGTGCCATCAGTGAGTGGGTCCGGACTGAGCAGTTCTTC. Amino acid sequence: CAISEWVRTEQFF.

This clonotype was counted between two and nine times. The chain links TRBV6-1 to TRBJ2-2; D tentatively reads TRBD1 or TRBD2 (5 bases each). The CDR3 is 16 amino acids. CDR1 and CDR2 (germline): MNHNS, SASEGT. V was shortened by 7 bases and J by 6 bases, with 21 bases between the two germline ends. Here the CDR3 DNA reads TGTGCCAGCACTCTCAGGGAGAGGATTCTCGCCGGGGAGCTGTTTTTT. Protein product: CASTLRERILAGELFF.

This clonotype was seen a handful of times. This sequence joins TRBV11-2 and TRBJ2-5, with D unresolved. CDR3 length: 14 residues. Trimming cost V 1 base and J 2 bases, with 8 bases left between them. In germline, CDR1 is SGHAT, CDR2 FQNNGV. The CDR3 loop is CASSLGLSQETQYF. CDR3 nucleotides: TGTGCCAGCAGCTTAGGGCTCAGTCAAGAGACCCAGTACTTC.

This clonotype has only a few counts. V usage is TRBV6-1 and J usage is TRBJ2-7; 7 nucleotides match TRBD2. Germline values: CDR1 MNHNS, CDR2 SASEGT. This CDR3 has 13 residues. The J segment lost 1 base and the V segment lost 6 bases, leaving 3 bases of the junction unmatched. CDR3 amino acids: CASRERGSYEQYF. The DNA of the CDR3 is TGTGCCAGCAGGGAGCGGGGATCCTACGAGCAGTACTTC.

This clonotype was picked up many times. The rearrangement links TRBV12-3 or TRBV12-4 to TRBJ1-5; D is perhaps TRBD1 (6 bases). V was trimmed by 1 base and J by 6 bases, leaving 13 bases between them. This CDR3 has 15 amino acids. The CDR3 bases are TGTGCCAGCAGTTTAGTTTCCGGGGGCAGTCAGCCCCAGCATTTT. Translation: CASSLVSGGSQPQHF.

This clonotype was found a few times. The chain links TRBV2 to TRBJ2-5, with D maybe TRBD1 (6 bases). The V and J ends lost 6 bases and 6 bases respectively, with 17 bases between them. The germline V gene encodes CDR1 SNHLY and CDR2 FYNNEI. The length of the CDR3 is 14 residues. CDR3 region: CASSEGGQRKTQYF. DNA of the CDR3: TGTGCCAGCAGCGAGGGTGGACAGCGAAAGACCCAGTACTTC.

This clonotype was seen a few times. The J gene is TRBJ1-2, the V gene TRBV3-1; TRBD1 might be the D (6 bases). The CDR3 runs to 15 residues. The germline V gene has CDR1 LGHDT and CDR2 YNNKEL (reference sequence). The V end was cut by 3 bases, the J end by 4 bases, with 15 bases between. CDR3 sequence reads: CASSQNWDTAYGYTF. DNA for the CDR3: TGTGCCAGCAGCCAGAACTGGGACACCGCCTATGGCTACACCTTC.

The chain carries TRBV27 and TRBJ2-1; 11 bases map to TRBD2. This CDR3 region has 15 residues. The V gene end was trimmed by 7 bases and the J gene end by 7 bases; junction bases not matched to a gene: 9. Per germline, CDR1 MNHEY and CDR2 SMNVEV (reference sequence). The DNA of the CDR3 is TGTGCCAGCACCGTAGCGGGGGGGCAGGGGAATGAGCAGTTCTTC. It is translated as CASTVAGGQGNEQFF.

This clonotype came up many times. This chain connects TRBV29-1 to TRBJ2-1, with 9 nucleotides matching TRBD2. CDR3 length equals 15 residues. The germline V gene has CDR1 SQVTM and CDR2 ANQGSEA. Germline trimming cut 6 bases from V and 5 bases from J; bases unmatched to any gene: 11. The CDR3 bases are TGCAGCGTCCCCCGGGGACTAGCCTCAAACAATGAGCAGTTCTTC. It is translated as CSVPRGLASNNEQFF.

The table lists this clonotype with a few counts. The chain combines TRBV7-2 with TRBJ1-2, with 10 bases fitting TRBD1. Germline V lookup: CDR1 SGHTA, CDR2 FQGNSA. The V gene end was trimmed by 5 bases and the J gene end by 13 bases; junction bases not matched to a gene: 10. The CDR3 is made up of 13 amino acids. The CDR3 loop reads CASSTGQGLSFTF. DNA of the CDR3: TGTGCCAGCAGCACGGGACAGGGGTTATCATTCACCTTC.

The rearrangement links TRBV28 to TRBJ1-2; D might be TRBD1 (5 bases). V was shortened by 5 bases and J by 5 bases, with 15 bases between the two germline ends. The CDR3 loop spans 14 amino acids. CDR1 is MDHEN, CDR2 SYDVKM, per germline. CDR3 amino acids: CASSQVPGLYGYTF. In nucleotides, the CDR3 is TGTGCCAGCAGTCAAGTACCAGGGTTGTATGGCTACACCTTC.

The chain uses TRBV6-2 or TRBV6-3 and TRBJ2-7, with 9 bases lining up with TRBD2. The CDR3 runs to 15 residues. The junction had 7 bases not matched to a gene; V was cut back by 6 bases and J by 1 base. Germline-derived CDR1 and CDR2 are MNHEY and SVGEGT. The CDR3 nucleotides read TGTGCCAGCAGGAAGACTAGCGGCGTATCCTACGAGCAGTACTTC. It codes for CASRKTSGVSYEQYF.